Detailed here is one T cell receptor beta chain. The assay was immunoSEQ multiplex PCR, and TCRdb's table has in-frame clones only and misses some. This repertoire shows around 250,000 clones, approximately 89% found once; its top ten account for around 1.5%. Germline V lookup: CDR1 MNHNY, CDR2 SVGAGI (reference sequence). The CDR3 covers 14 residues. The V segment lost 6 bases and the J segment 4 bases; nucleotides outside the gene matches: 3. The record originates from a study of blood T cell repertoires in COVID-19. The sample was peripheral blood. This chain connects TRBV6-6 to TRBJ1-4, with 9 nucleotides matching TRBD1. This TCR was recovered from a woman aged 60 to 75 who had recovered from COVID-19. The CDR3 nucleotides read TGTGCCAGCAGAAGGACAGGGGATAATGAAAAACTGTTTTTT. It translates to CASRRTGDNEKLFF.